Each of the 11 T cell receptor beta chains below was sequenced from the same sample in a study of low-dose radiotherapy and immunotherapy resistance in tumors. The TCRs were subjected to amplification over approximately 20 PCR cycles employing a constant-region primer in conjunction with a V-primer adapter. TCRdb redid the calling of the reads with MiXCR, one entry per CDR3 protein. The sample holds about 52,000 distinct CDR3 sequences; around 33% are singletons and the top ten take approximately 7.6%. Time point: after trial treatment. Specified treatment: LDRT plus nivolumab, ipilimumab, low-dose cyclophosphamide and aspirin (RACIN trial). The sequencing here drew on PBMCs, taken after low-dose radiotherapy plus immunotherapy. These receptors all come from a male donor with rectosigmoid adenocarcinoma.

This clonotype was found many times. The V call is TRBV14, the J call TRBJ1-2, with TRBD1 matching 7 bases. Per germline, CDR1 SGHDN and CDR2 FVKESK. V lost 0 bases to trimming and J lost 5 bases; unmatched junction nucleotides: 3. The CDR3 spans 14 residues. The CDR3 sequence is CASSQDTGVYGYTF. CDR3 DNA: TGTGCCAGCAGCCAAGACACAGGGGTTTATGGCTACACCTTC.

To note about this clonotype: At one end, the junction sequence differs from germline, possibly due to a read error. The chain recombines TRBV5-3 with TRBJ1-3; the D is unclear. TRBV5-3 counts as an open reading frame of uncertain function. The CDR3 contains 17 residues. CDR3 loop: CASSLDGRLTTTNTIYF. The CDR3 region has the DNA TGTGCCAGCAGCTTGGACGGGCGTTTAACTACCACAAACACCATATATTTT.

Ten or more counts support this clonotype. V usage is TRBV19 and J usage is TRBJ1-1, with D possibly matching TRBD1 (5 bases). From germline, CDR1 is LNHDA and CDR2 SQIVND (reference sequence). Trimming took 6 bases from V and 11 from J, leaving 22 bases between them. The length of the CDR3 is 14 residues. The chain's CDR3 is CASSGTRNTDWAFF. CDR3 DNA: TGTGCCAGTAGCGGGACGAGGAATACGGATTGGGCTTTCTTT.

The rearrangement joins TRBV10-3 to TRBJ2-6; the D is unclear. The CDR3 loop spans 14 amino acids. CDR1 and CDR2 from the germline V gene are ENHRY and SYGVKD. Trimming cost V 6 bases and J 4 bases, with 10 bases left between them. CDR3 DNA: TGTGCCATCAGCCAGGCTTCCGGGGCCAACGTCCTGACTTTC. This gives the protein CAISQASGANVLTF.

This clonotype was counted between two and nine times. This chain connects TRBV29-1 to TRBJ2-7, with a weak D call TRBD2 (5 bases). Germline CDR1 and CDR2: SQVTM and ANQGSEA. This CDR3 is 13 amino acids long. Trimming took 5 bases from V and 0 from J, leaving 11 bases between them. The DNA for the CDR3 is TGCAGCGTTCGCCAGAGGGACTCCTACGAGCAGTACTTC. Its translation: CSVRQRDSYEQYF.

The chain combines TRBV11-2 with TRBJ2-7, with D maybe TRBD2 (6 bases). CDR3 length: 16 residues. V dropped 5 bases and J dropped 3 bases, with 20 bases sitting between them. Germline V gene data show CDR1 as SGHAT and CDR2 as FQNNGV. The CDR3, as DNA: TGTGCCAGCAGCCCCCTCGGGGGTACGAACTACTACGAGCAGTACTTC. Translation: CASSPLGGTNYYEQYF.

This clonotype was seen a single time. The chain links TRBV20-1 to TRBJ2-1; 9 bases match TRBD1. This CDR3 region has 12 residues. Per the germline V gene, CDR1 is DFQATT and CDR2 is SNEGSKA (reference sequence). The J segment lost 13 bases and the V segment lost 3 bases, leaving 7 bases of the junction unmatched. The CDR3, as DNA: TGCAGTGCTAGTAGGGGACAGGGAGTCCAGTTCTTC. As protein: CSASRGQGVQFF.

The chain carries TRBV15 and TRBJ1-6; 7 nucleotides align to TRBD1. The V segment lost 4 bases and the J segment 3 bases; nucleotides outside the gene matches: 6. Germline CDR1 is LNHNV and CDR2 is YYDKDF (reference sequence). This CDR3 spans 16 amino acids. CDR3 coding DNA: TGTGCCACCAGCACAGGGGGGGACCGCTATAATTCACCCCTCCACTTT. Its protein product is CATSTGGDRYNSPLHF.

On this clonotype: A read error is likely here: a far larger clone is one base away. DNA of the CDR3: TGTGCCAGCAGCCCGCCCCACGGGGGGCATCAGTACTTC. Amino acid sequence: CASSPPHGGHQYF. The rearrangement uses TRBV28 and TRBJ2-7, with D possibly matching TRBD2 (7 bases). Germline CDR1 MDHEN, CDR2 SYDVKM. The V gene lost 6 bases and the J gene lost 10 bases, with 19 bases spanning the gap. This CDR3 has 13 amino acids.

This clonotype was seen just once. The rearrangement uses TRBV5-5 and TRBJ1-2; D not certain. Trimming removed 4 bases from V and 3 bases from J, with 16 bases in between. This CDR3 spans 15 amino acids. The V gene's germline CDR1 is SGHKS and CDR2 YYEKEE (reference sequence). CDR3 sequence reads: CASSPGESLYYGYTF. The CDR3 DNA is TGTGCCAGCAGCCCCGGAGAGAGTCTTTACTATGGCTACACCTTC.

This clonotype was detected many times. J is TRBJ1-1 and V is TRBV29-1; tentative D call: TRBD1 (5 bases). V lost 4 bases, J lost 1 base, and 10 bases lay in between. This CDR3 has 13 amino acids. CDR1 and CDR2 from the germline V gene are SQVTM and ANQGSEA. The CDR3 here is CSVATGANTEAFF. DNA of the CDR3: TGCAGCGTTGCTACTGGGGCGAACACTGAAGCTTTCTTT.